A selection of T cell receptor beta chains follows, all from one sample in a study of cytomegalovirus exposure and HLA in healthy donors. The table came from immunoSEQ multiplex PCR; TCRdb's copy has only in-frame clones and leaves some out. Here the sample spans roughly 100,000 clones, around 80% being singletons. Sample: PBMCs. All receptors derive from a male donor in good health and CMV-seropositive. Both conserved end residues are part of each CDR3. The D gene is left open where the match is weak. Some rows mark clone size as missing; the rest say once, few, many or name a class of expanded clone.

J	size	V	D	DNA	CDR3
TRBJ2-1	.	TRBV6-1	.	TGTGCCAGCAGTGAACCCATCCGGGACAATTACAATGAGCAGTTCTTC	CASSEPIRDNYNEQFF
TRBJ2-3	.	TRBV19	TRBD1	TGTGCCAGTAGAACCGGGACAGGGTATCGGGATACGCAGTATTTT	CASRTGTGYRDTQYF
TRBJ1-2	.	TRBV29-1	TRBD1	TGCAGCGTTGAGCCCCGGACAGGGCAGAGTAGGTATGGCTACACCTTC	CSVEPRTGQSRYGYTF
TRBJ1-4	.	TRBV7-8	.	TGTGCCAGCAGCTTAGACTGGACAGCCTACGTTGAAAAACTGTTTTTT	CASSLDWTAYVEKLFF
TRBJ2-6	.	TRBV7-9	.	TGTGCCAGCAGCTTACTAGTTGCCTCTGGGGCCAACGTCCTGACTTTC	CASSLLVASGANVLTF
TRBJ2-1	.	TRBV30	.	TGTGCCTGGAGTCGCCTGAGCTCCTACAATGAGCAGTTCTTC	CAWSRLSSYNEQFF
TRBJ2-7	.	TRBV7-8	TRBD2	TGTGCCAGCAGCTTAGGATCGGCGGGGGACTACGAGCAGTACTTC	CASSLGSAGDYEQYF
TRBJ1-3	.	TRBV25-1	.	TGTGCCAGCAGTCTCCGGGGGGGGGACACCATATATTTT	CASSLRGGDTIYF
TRBJ1-5	.	TRBV29-1	.	TGCAGCGTTACCTTGCGGGGCAATCAGCCCCAGCATTTT	CSVTLRGNQPQHF
TRBJ2-3	.	TRBV19	TRBD2	TGTGCCAGTAGTACTAGCGGGGGGCGCACAGATACGCAGTATTTT	CASSTSGGRTDTQYF
TRBJ2-7	.	TRBV5-4	TRBD1	TGTGCCAGCAGCAAGGACAGGACGGGAACCTACGAGCAGTACTTC	CASSKDRTGTYEQYF
TRBJ1-5	few	TRBV4-1	.	TGCGCCAGCAGCCAAGATGTTCAGTATAGCAATCAGCCCCAGCATTTT	CASSQDVQYSNQPQHF
TRBJ1-2	.	TRBV6-5	.	TGTGCCAGCAGTTACCGGCCGGGGAACTATGGCTACACCTTC	CASSYRPGNYGYTF
TRBJ2-7	.	TRBV19	.	TGTGCCAGTAGTATAGAAGCCGGCTACGAGCAGTACTTC	CASSIEAGYEQYF
TRBJ2-5	.	TRBV5-4	.	TGTGCCAGCAGCTATTTCGGGGAGACCCAGTACTTC	CASSYFGETQYF
TRBJ1-5	.	TRBV5-8	TRBD1	TGTGCCAGCAGCCGGACAGGCCGTCATCAGCCCCAGCATTTT	CASSRTGRHQPQHF
TRBJ1-6	.	TRBV23-1	.	TGCGCCAGCAGTCAATCTCTGACGGCAGGGGCTCTCCTCGGTTCACCCCTCCACTTT	CASSQSLTAGALLGSPLHF
TRBJ2-2	once	TRBV27	.	TGTGCCAGCAGCCCAATTGGGCAAAGAGGGACACCGGCCGGGGAGCTGTTTTTT	CASSPIGQRGTPAGELFF
TRBJ1-6	few	TRBV30	.	TGTGCCTGGAGTCTACGGGTCAAAAGCGCATCTCCCCTCCACTTT	CAWSLRVKSASPLHF
TRBJ2-4	few	TRBV28	TRBD2	TGTGCCAGCAGTTTCGGGACTAGAAACATTCAGTACTTC	CASSFGTRNIQYF
TRBJ2-5	.	TRBV15	.	TGTGCCACCAGCAGAGATTTCTCTAGCCTTGAACAAGAGACCCAGTACTTC	CATSRDFSSLEQETQYF
TRBJ1-1	.	TRBV5-1	.	TGCGCCAGCAGGGGAGAAACAAACACTGAAGCTTTCTTT	CASRGETNTEAFF
TRBJ2-1	.	TRBV7-6	.	TGTGCCAGCAGCACATCTGGCCGCCTGCCTGAGCAGTTCTTC	CASSTSGRLPEQFF
TRBJ2-1	.	TRBV29-1	TRBD2	TGCAGCTTTAGCGGGGGGGCCTACAATGAGCAGTTCTTC	CSFSGGAYNEQFF
TRBJ1-1	.	TRBV19	.	TGTGCCAGTAGTATAGCGGGGGAGAACACTGAAGCTTTCTTT	CASSIAGENTEAFF
TRBJ2-5	.	TRBV27	TRBD1	TGTGCCAGCAGTCTTGACAGGGGAGTCGAGACCCAGTACTTC	CASSLDRGVETQYF
TRBJ2-3	.	TRBV18	TRBD1	TGTGCCAGCTCACCCCGGGACAGGGGGAGCACAGATACGCAGTATTTT	CASSPRDRGSTDTQYF
TRBJ1-5	.	TRBV19	.	TGTGCCAGTAGTAAAGGAGGGGCCTATAGCAATCAGCCCCAGCATTTT	CASSKGGAYSNQPQHF
TRBJ2-5	.	TRBV18	TRBD2	TGTGCCAGCTCACCGGGTCTAGCGGGGACCAGGGTGGAGACCCAGTACTTC	CASSPGLAGTRVETQYF
TRBJ1-1	.	TRBV7-2	.	TGTGCCAGCAGCTTAACTTTTGAAGCTTTCTTT	CASSLTFEAFF
TRBJ1-6	.	TRBV10-3	.	TGTGCCATCAGCGAGACTACAGGGTATAATTCACCCCTCCACTTT	CAISETTGYNSPLHF